This T cell receptor beta chain was obtained from a study of blood T cells in healthy people across ages. The CDR3 is made up of 13 amino acids. Germline lookup yields CDR1 SGHRS and CDR2 YFSETQ. A J-beta primer mix and a sample-barcoded 5' primer were used in a second PCR of about 7 to 12 cycles. Using its own MiXCR run on the 5' RACE reads, TCRdb lists one record per CDR3 protein. The sample shows around 1,000,000 distinct CDR3 sequences, under 40% of them seen only once. Material for sequencing was blood. This receptor was obtained from a man younger than 35 in good health. This sequence joins TRBV5-1 and TRBJ2-1; D not certain. The assigned J gene may be wrong: the sequence end matches TRBJ2-7 better. CDR3 coding DNA: TGCGCCAGCAGCAAAGAGCAGTACAATGAGCAGTACTTC. Translation gives CASSKEQYNEQYF.